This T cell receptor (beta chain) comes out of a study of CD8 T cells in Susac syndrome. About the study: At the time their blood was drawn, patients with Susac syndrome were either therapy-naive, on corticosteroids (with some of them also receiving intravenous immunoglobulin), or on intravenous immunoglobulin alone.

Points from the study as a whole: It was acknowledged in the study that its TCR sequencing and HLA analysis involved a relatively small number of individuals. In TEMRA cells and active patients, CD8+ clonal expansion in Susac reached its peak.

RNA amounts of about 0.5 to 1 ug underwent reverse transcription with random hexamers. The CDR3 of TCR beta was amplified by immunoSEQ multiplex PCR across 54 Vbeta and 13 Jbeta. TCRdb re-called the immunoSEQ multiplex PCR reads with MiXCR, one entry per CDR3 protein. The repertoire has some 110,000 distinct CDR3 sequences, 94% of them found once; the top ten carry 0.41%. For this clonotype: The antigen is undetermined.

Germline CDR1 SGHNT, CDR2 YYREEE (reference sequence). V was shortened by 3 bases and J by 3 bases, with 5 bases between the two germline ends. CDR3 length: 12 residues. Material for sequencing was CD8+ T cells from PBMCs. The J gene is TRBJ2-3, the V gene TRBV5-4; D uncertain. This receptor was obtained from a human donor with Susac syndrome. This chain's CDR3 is CASSSGTDTQYF. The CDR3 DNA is TGTGCCAGCAGCTCCGGGACAGATACGCAGTATTTT.